This T cell receptor (beta chain) appears in the sequencing data of a study of blood T cell repertoires in COVID-19. The overall study: From T cells, B-cell-depleted T cells, or PBMCs came the material, which was cDNA or gDNA.

Authors' methods: Amplifying reference gene primers gave estimates of nucleated cell counts. Assay: immunoSEQ multiplex PCR; the TCRdb copy retains only in-frame clones and omits some. The DNA was the basis for D and trimming; V, J and clone size are from that table. In the table there are 8,500 to 10,000 clones, about 86% of which are singletons. The clonotype was recovered from a human donor with active COVID-19. The donor label of this sample is uncertain. The source material was peripheral blood.

CDR3 bases: TGTGCCACCAGTGATGGGGCAGGGGATTATAGCAATCAGCCCCAGCATTTT. This gives the protein CATSDGAGDYSNQPQHF. The chain carries TRBV24-1 and TRBJ1-5, with D possibly TRBD1 on 6 matching bases. This CDR3 is 17 amino acids long. Germline V gene sequence: CDR1 KGHDR, CDR2 SFDVKD. Trimming took off 3 bases at V and 0 bases at J, with 14 bases between the two ends.